Following are 28 T cell receptor beta chains from one sample sequenced in a study of stem cell transplantation in POMP-related autoinflammatory disease. Assay used: immunoSEQ multiplex PCR; TCRdb lists only in-frame clones, some missing. The table lists roughly 70,000 clones, just over 90% of them singletons, with 0.66% in the top ten. Sequences were derived from CD4+ T cells from PBMCs, sampled after stem cell transplantation. These receptors were taken from a human patient with POMP-related autoinflammation and immune dysregulation (PRAID). The graft donor may be the source of some T cells.

The chain employs TRBV5-1 and TRBJ1-2, with D perhaps matching TRBD1 (6 bases). The CDR3 runs 12 residues. V lost 0 bases to trimming and J lost 7 bases, with 7 bases between them. Germline lookup yields CDR1 SGHRS and CDR2 YFSETQ. CDR3 residues: CASSLDRVGYTF. CDR3 sequence (DNA): TGCGCCAGCAGCTTGGACAGGGTTGGCTACACCTTC. Using reference TRBV5-1 and TRBJ1-2 for the parts outside the CDR3, the full variable domain is KAGVTQTPRYLIKTRGQQVTLSCSPISGHRSVSWYQQTPGQGLQFLFEYFSETQRNKGNFPGRFSGRQFSNSRSEMNVSTLELGDSALYLCASSLDRVGYTFGSGTRLTVV.

The V call is TRBV2, the J call TRBJ2-5; D uncertain. The CDR3 is made up of 12 amino acids. V dropped 8 bases and J dropped 5 bases, with 12 bases sitting between them. The V gene's germline CDR1 is SNHLY and CDR2 FYNNEI. CDR3 sequence: CASLYLGETQYF. Written as DNA, the CDR3 is TGTGCCAGCCTATATCTAGGCGAGACCCAGTACTTC.

The gene calls are TRBV5-1 and TRBJ2-3; tentative D call: TRBD1 (5 bases). Germline lookup yields CDR1 SGHRS and CDR2 YFSETQ. The CDR3 spans 15 residues. Trimming took off 2 bases at V and 0 bases at J, with 10 bases between the two ends. The CDR3 spells CASSLLDRSTDTQYF. The CDR3 nucleotides read TGCGCCAGCAGCTTACTCGACAGAAGCACAGATACGCAGTATTTT.

The V gene is TRBV5-1, the J gene TRBJ2-2; TRBD1 is a possible D gene (6 bases). This CDR3 comprises 17 residues. Trimming took 0 bases from V and 5 from J, leaving 17 bases between them. Germline values: CDR1 SGHRS, CDR2 YFSETQ. The CDR3 here is CASSLGPGAQWTGELFF. CDR3 in DNA: TGCGCCAGCAGCTTGGGGCCAGGGGCTCAGTGGACCGGGGAGCTGTTTTTT.

The V call is TRBV28, the J call TRBJ2-2; D is unresolved. The V end was cut by 4 bases, the J end by 5 bases, with 20 bases between. Germline loops: CDR1 MDHEN, CDR2 SYDVKM. CDR3 length equals 17 residues. The CDR3: CASSYPGRAGRTGELFF. DNA of the CDR3: TGTGCCAGCAGTTACCCCGGACGGGCTGGAAGAACCGGGGAGCTGTTTTTT.

This rearrangement joins TRBV10-3 to TRBJ1-5, with 7 bases fitting TRBD1. Looked up from germline, CDR1 is ENHRY and CDR2 is SYGVKD. The ends lost 0 bases at V and 1 base at J; junction bases unmatched: 9. This CDR3 has 18 residues. The DNA for the CDR3 is TGTGCCATCAGTGAGTCAAGACAGGGTAGCGACAGCAATCAGCCCCAGCATTTT. Amino acid sequence: CAISESRQGSDSNQPQHF.

The rearrangement uses TRBV2 and TRBJ2-7; D is possibly TRBD1 (5 bases). The CDR3 is 14 residues long. V lost 2 bases and J 4 bases, leaving 12 bases between the germline ends. Germline V gives CDR1 SNHLY, CDR2 FYNNEI. The CDR3 region has the DNA TGTGCCAGCAGTGAATCCAGGGATCTTTACGAGCAGTACGTC. Translating gives CASSESRDLYEQYV.

This clone showed up just once. The chain employs TRBV28 and TRBJ2-3; TRBD2 matches at 8 bases. CDR3 size: 14 residues. Germline CDR1 is MDHEN and CDR2 is SYDVKM. V dropped 4 bases and J dropped 6; count of bases not matched to a gene: 6. The CDR3 spells CASSSSGSSDTQYF. CDR3 nucleotide sequence: TGTGCCAGCAGTTCCAGCGGGAGTTCGGATACGCAGTATTTT.

The gene calls are TRBV5-4 and TRBJ2-5; TRBD2 is a possible D gene (6 bases). Trimming left V 5 bases short and J 1 base short, with 18 bases between. Germline loops: CDR1 SGHNT, CDR2 YYREEE (reference sequence). The CDR3 has 16 amino acids. The CDR3 region has the DNA TGTGCCAGCAGTTACCCGGGACTTAGCGGCCAAGAGACCCAGTACTTC. The encoded protein is CASSYPGLSGQETQYF.

This clone was seen only once. V gene TRBV18 combines with J gene TRBJ1-2, with 8 nucleotides matching TRBD1. Trimming at V came to 2 bases and at J to 4 bases, leaving 6 bases not matched to a gene. Germline CDR1 and CDR2: KGHSH and LQKENI. The CDR3 sequence is 15 residues long. CDR3 nucleotide sequence: TGTGCCAGCTCACCATCCCGACAGGGGACCTATGGCTACACCTTC. Translated, it gives CASSPSRQGTYGYTF.

The rearrangement links TRBV4-2 to TRBJ1-1, with D maybe TRBD1 (5 bases). Looked up from germline, CDR1 is LGHNA and CDR2 is YNFKEQ. This CDR3 contains 16 residues. V was clipped by 4 bases and J by 5 bases, with 20 bases between them. CDR3 in amino acids: CASSPGGMGARTEAFF. The CDR3 DNA reads as TGTGCCAGCAGCCCCGGGGGGATGGGAGCCAGGACTGAAGCTTTCTTT.

This chain joins TRBV3-1 (or the pseudogene TRBV3-2) and TRBJ2-3, with D maybe TRBD1 (6 bases). Germline lookup yields CDR1 LGHDT and CDR2 YNNKEL (reference sequence). This CDR3 is 13 amino acids long. V lost 8 bases and J 3 bases, leaving 12 bases between the germline ends. The CDR3 bases are TGTGCCAGCGGGCAGGGGTGGACAGATACGCAGTATTTT. Its translation: CASGQGWTDTQYF.

The rearrangement uses TRBV6-2 or TRBV6-3 and TRBJ1-2; 7 nucleotides agree with TRBD1. Losses at the gene ends were 4 bases for V and 5 bases for J; bases not matched to a gene: 4. Looked up from germline, CDR1 is MNHEY and CDR2 is SVGEGT. The CDR3 is 13 amino acids. This chain's CDR3 is CASSSRTGYGYTF. As DNA, the CDR3 is TGTGCCAGCAGTTCTCGGACAGGTTATGGCTACACCTTC.

The genes are TRBV19 and TRBJ1-6; D remains ambiguous. The CDR3 covers 14 residues. V lost 7 bases to trimming and J lost 9 bases, with 16 bases between them. Germline lookup yields CDR1 LNHDA and CDR2 SQIVND (reference sequence). The CDR3 DNA follows: TGTGCCAGTACCCCCACGGACCGCTCTTCACCCCTCCACTTT. This sequence encodes CASTPTDRSSPLHF.

This sequence joins TRBV12-5 and TRBJ2-7, with 7 nucleotides matching TRBD1. This CDR3 region has 15 residues. The J segment lost 1 base and the V segment lost 4 bases, leaving 7 bases of the junction unmatched. Per germline, CDR1 LGHNT and CDR2 FRNRAP. This CDR3 reads CASGWDSYRSYEQYV. DNA of the CDR3: TGTGCTAGTGGTTGGGACAGTTATAGGTCCTACGAGCAGTACGTC.

This chain uses TRBV14 with TRBJ1-1; 12 nucleotides line up with TRBD1. The ends lost 4 bases at V and 2 bases at J; junction bases unmatched: 5. Germline CDR1 SGHDN, CDR2 FVKESK. The CDR3 consists of 16 residues. This CDR3 is CASSRGTGGLNTEAFF. For the CDR3, the DNA is TGTGCCAGCAGCCGAGGGACAGGGGGCCTTAACACTGAAGCTTTCTTT.

V is TRBV5-8 and J is TRBJ2-1; TRBD1 matches 8 bases. From germline, CDR1 is SGHTS and CDR2 YDEGEE. V shed 3 bases, J shed 6 bases, and the junction held 8 bases outside the gene matches. The CDR3 length is 15 residues. The CDR3 sequence: CASSSDRVRGNEQFF. The CDR3 DNA is TGTGCCAGCAGCTCGGACAGGGTTAGGGGCAATGAGCAGTTCTTC.

The rearrangement joins TRBV19 to TRBJ1-5; 7 positions agree with TRBD1. Looked up from germline, CDR1 is LNHDA and CDR2 is SQIVND (reference sequence). CDR3 length equals 13 residues. J gave up 3 bases and V 10 bases, and 6 bases lay outside the gene matches. The CDR3 sequence is CATSGQANQPQHF. The CDR3 bases are TGTGCCACCTCCGGACAGGCCAATCAGCCCCAGCATTTT.

Only one count was recorded for this clone. The V gene is TRBV7-9, the J gene TRBJ2-3, with 10 bases matching TRBD1. V trimming: 4 bases; J trimming: 4 bases; junction bases outside the gene matches: 5. Germline V CDR1 and CDR2: SEHNR, FQNEAQ (reference sequence). The CDR3 runs to 15 residues. CDR3 residues: CASSSGQGLADTQYF. CDR3 nucleotides: TGTGCCAGCAGCTCGGGACAGGGGCTGGCAGATACGCAGTATTTT.

The chain joins TRBV21-1 to TRBJ2-5. TRBV21-1 is classified as a pseudogene. The CDR3 is 15 amino acids. The CDR3 DNA is TGTGCCAGCAGCAAAGGCGGACGGAAACAAGAGACCCAGTACTTC. Protein product: CASSKGGRKQETQYF.

This chain joins TRBV19 and TRBJ1-2; 7 bases agree with TRBD1. From germline, CDR1 is LNHDA and CDR2 SQIVND (reference sequence). V was pared by 6 bases and J by 3 bases, with 4 bases of the junction left unmatched. The CDR3 loop spans 13 amino acids. CDR3 amino acids: CASRSQGDYGYTF. The CDR3, as DNA: TGTGCCAGTAGATCGCAGGGGGACTATGGCTACACCTTC. The whole variable domain, remainder taken from reference TRBV19 and TRBJ1-2, is DGGITQSPKYLFRKEGQNVTLSCEQNLNHDAMYWYRQDPGQGLRLIYYSQIVNDFQKGDIAEGYSVSREKKESFPLTVTSAQKNPTAFYLCASRSQGDYGYTFGSGTRLTVV.

The chain recombines TRBV7-2 with TRBJ2-1, with D perhaps TRBD1 or TRBD2 (5 bases each). Between the trimmed V and J ends, which lost 5 bases and 8 bases, there was a span of 10 bases. The CDR3 is made up of 12 amino acids. Germline CDR1 reads SGHTA; CDR2 reads FQGNSA. CDR3 sequence reads: CASSRMGDEQFF. CDR3 nucleotides: TGTGCCAGCAGCCGCATGGGGGATGAGCAGTTCTTC.

This chain links TRBV14 with TRBJ1-4, with D possibly TRBD1 on 5 matching bases. Per the germline V gene, CDR1 is SGHDN and CDR2 is FVKESK. The CDR3 has 15 residues. V dropped 4 bases and J dropped 7 bases, with 16 bases sitting between them. CDR3 sequence (DNA): TGTGCCAGCAGCCCAGGTTGGGGGATGGGTGAAAAACTGTTTTTT. Translating gives CASSPGWGMGEKLFF.

For this clone: The sample has other DNA sequences that encode this CDR3 too. The V gene is TRBV5-1, the J gene TRBJ2-3; D ambiguous. The V gene lost 0 bases and the J gene lost 1 base, with 3 bases spanning the gap. The germline V gene has CDR1 SGHRS and CDR2 YFSETQ. The CDR3 is 13 amino acids. The CDR3 region has the DNA TGCGCCAGCAGCTTGGCCGGCACAGATACGCAGTATTTT. As protein: CASSLAGTDTQYF.

The chain employs TRBV4-2 and TRBJ2-4, with D perhaps matching TRBD2 (5 bases). V was shortened by 1 base and J by 0 bases, with 10 bases between the two germline ends. The CDR3 covers 16 residues. CDR1 is LGHNA, CDR2 YNFKEQ, per germline. CDR3 amino acids: CASSQGIRGAKNIQYF. The CDR3 DNA reads TGTGCCAGCAGCCAAGGCATCCGGGGAGCCAAAAACATTCAGTACTTC.

The chain couples TRBV2 to TRBJ1-5, with TRBD1 matching over 7 bases. V trimming: 4 bases; J trimming: 6 bases; junction bases outside the gene matches: 9. Germline CDR1 and CDR2: SNHLY and FYNNEI. The CDR3 has 15 residues. CDR3 region: CASSVQDRKLQPQHF. CDR3 in DNA: TGTGCCAGCAGTGTCCAGGACAGGAAGCTTCAGCCCCAGCATTTT.

The chain recombines TRBV4-1 with TRBJ2-3, with D tentatively TRBD1 or TRBD2 (6 bases each). CDR3 length: 17 amino acids. V lost 5 bases and J lost 7, with 25 bases in between. Germline CDR1 MGHRA, CDR2 YSYEKL. The CDR3 DNA follows: TGCGCCAGCAGCAGCTGGGGGGCGGGGACGAACAAGTATACGCAGTATTTT. As protein: CASSSWGAGTNKYTQYF.

The V gene is TRBV24-1, the J gene TRBJ1-1, with 8 bases matching TRBD1. This CDR3 has 14 amino acids. V trimming: 6 bases; J trimming: 4 bases; junction bases outside the gene matches: 6. The germline V gene has CDR1 KGHDR and CDR2 SFDVKD. CDR3 DNA sequence: TGTGCCACCAGTCAGGGGGCGCGGAGCACTGAAGCTTTCTTT. Translation gives CATSQGARSTEAFF.